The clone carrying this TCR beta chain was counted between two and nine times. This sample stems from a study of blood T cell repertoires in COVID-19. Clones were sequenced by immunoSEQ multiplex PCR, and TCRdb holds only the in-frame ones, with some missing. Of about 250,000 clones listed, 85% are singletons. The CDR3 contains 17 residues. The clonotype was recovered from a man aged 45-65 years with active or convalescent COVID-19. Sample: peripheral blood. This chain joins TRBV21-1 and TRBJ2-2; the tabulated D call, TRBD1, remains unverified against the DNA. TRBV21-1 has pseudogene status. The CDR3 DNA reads TGTGCCAGCAGCACCCGGACACCCAACAATAACACCGGGGAGCTGTTTTTT. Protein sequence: CASSTRTPNNNTGELFF.